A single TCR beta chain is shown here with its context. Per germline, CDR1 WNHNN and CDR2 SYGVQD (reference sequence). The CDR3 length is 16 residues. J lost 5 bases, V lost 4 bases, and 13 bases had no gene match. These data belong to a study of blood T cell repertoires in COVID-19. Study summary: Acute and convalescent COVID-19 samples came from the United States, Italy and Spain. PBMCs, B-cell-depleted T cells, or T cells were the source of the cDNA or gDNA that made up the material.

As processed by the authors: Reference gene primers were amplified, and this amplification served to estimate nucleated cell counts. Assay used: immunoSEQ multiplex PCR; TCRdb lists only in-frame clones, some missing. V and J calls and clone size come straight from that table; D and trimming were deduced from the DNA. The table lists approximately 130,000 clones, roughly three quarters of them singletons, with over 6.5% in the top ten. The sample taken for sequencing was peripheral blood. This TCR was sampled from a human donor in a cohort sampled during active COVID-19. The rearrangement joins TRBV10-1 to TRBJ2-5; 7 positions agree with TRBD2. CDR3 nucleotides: TGCGCCAGCAGTGCACTACTAGCGATTTTACGGGAGACCCAGTACTTC. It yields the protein CASSALLAILRETQYF.